This paragraph covers one T cell receptor (beta chain) sequence. Using immunoSEQ multiplex PCR, the repertoire was profiled, and TCRdb retains in-frame clones only, with some absent. The data show 200,000 to 300,000 clones, approximately 81% seen once. These data originate in a study of blood T cell repertoires in COVID-19. Looked up from germline, CDR1 is SGHKS and CDR2 is YYEKEE (reference sequence). Trimming removed 0 bases from V and 3 bases from J, with 16 bases in between. This CDR3 is built from 16 residues. The receptor's source is a man aged 55 to 70 with acute or convalescent COVID-19. The chain combines TRBV5-5 with TRBJ2-7; D is perhaps TRBD1 (6 bases). The specimen sequenced was peripheral blood. CDR3 sequence: CASSLALQGSLYEQYF. CDR3 DNA: TGTGCCAGCAGCTTGGCCTTACAGGGTTCCCTCTACGAGCAGTACTTC.